This TCR beta chain was found in a study of blood T cell repertoires in COVID-19. Study details: T cells, B-cell-depleted T cells, or PBMCs provided the cDNA or gDNA that served as material.

V was trimmed by 0 bases and J by 3 bases, leaving 5 bases between them. The CDR3 totals 13 residues. The V gene's germline CDR1 is LGHNA and CDR2 YNFKEQ. TCRdb keeps only in-frame clones here, not all; method: immunoSEQ multiplex PCR. Of roughly 200,000 clones listed, roughly 87% are singletons. Specimen: PBMCs or T cells enriched from blood (not recorded which). This TCR was recovered from a woman aged 40-49 years with acute COVID-19. The V and J genes are TRBV4-2 and TRBJ1-1, with D uncertain. The CDR3 loop reads CASSQDRDTEAFF. The CDR3 DNA is TGTGCCAGCAGCCAAGACCGGGACACTGAAGCTTTCTTT.